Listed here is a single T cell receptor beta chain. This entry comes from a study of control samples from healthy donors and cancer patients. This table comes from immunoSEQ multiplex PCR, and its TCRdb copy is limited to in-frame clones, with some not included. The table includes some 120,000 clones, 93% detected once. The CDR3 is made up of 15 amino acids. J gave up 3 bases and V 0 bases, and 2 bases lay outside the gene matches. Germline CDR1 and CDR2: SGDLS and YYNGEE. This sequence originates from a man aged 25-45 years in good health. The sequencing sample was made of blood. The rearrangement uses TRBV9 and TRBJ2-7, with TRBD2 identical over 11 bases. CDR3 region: CASSVDGTSGYEQYF. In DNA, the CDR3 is TGTGCCAGCAGCGTAGATGGGACTAGCGGCTACGAGCAGTACTTC.